This entry describes one T cell receptor beta chain. The CDR3 is made up of 13 amino acids. The germline V gene encodes CDR1 GTSNPN and CDR2 SVGIG (reference sequence). Trimming removed 4 bases from V and 2 bases from J, with 9 bases in between. TCRdb's table, derived via immunoSEQ multiplex PCR, lists solely in-frame clones and lacks some. Altogether tens of thousands of clones are present, 95% to 98% being singletons, with the ten largest covering over 0.2%. The data derive from a study of technical replicates of blood from a handful of donors. This chain connects TRBV30 to TRBJ1-3; maybe TRBD1 (6 bases). The sequence derives from a human donor in good health. Sequencing input: T cells isolated from PBMCs. The CDR3, as DNA: TGTGCCTGGACGTGGGGGCCTGGAAACACCATATATTTT. Translated: CAWTWGPGNTIYF.